What follows are 15 T cell receptor beta chains derived from one specimen sequenced in a study of cytomegalovirus exposure and HLA in healthy donors. Profiled with immunoSEQ multiplex PCR; TCRdb holds only in-frame clones, not every one. The repertoire consists of 140,000 or so clones, with 90% occurring once and the leading ten covering roughly 6.7%. Sequencing was carried out using PBMCs. Receptors were obtained from a woman aged 25 to 39 in good health and CMV-seropositive.

This chain uses TRBV6-6 with TRBJ2-7; TRBD1 matches 7 bases. V lost 4 bases to trimming and J lost 4 bases; unmatched junction nucleotides: 13. CDR3 length: 16 residues. The germline CDR1 and CDR2 sequences are MNHNY and SVGAGI (reference sequence). The CDR3 bases are TGTGCCAGCAGTTGGTTAGTGCGGCAGGGGGAGTACGAGCAGTACTTC. Its translation: CASSWLVRQGEYEQYF.

The gene calls are TRBV5-1 and TRBJ1-2; D is ambiguous. This CDR3 region has 13 residues. Germline loops: CDR1 SGHRS, CDR2 YFSETQ. V was cut by 0 bases and J by 8 bases, with 11 bases left in between. This CDR3 is CASSLGIVGGYTF. For the CDR3, the DNA is TGCGCCAGCAGCTTGGGCATAGTGGGCGGCTACACCTTC.

This chain connects TRBV5-1 to TRBJ2-1; D unresolved. The V end was cut by 0 bases, the J end by 8 bases, with 6 bases between. The germline gives CDR1 SGHRS, CDR2 YFSETQ. This CDR3 has 12 amino acids. The chain's CDR3 is CASSLVLDEQFF. As DNA, the CDR3 is TGCGCCAGCAGCTTGGTTCTCGATGAGCAGTTCTTC.

This clone was seen just once. The CDR3 spells CATSRDGLAGHNEQFF. The DNA of the CDR3 is TGTGCCACCAGCAGAGATGGCCTAGCGGGGCACAATGAGCAGTTCTTC. The rearrangement uses TRBV15 and TRBJ2-1; 9 bases align to TRBD2. This CDR3 spans 16 amino acids. Germline V gene lookup returns CDR1 LNHNV and CDR2 YYDKDF (reference sequence). V was clipped by 0 bases and J by 5 bases; unmatched bases: 5.

This clone was found once. This chain connects TRBV5-4 to TRBJ2-3, with 9 bases aligning to TRBD1. The V and J ends lost 5 bases and 2 bases, in that order; junction bases with no gene match: 3. This CDR3 region has 14 residues. Germline CDR1 SGHNT, CDR2 YYREEE (reference sequence). In nucleotides, the CDR3 is TGTGCCAGCAGAGGGACAGGGCACACAGATACGCAGTATTTT. As protein: CASRGTGHTDTQYF.

The rearrangement uses TRBV7-9 and TRBJ2-2, with 10 bases aligning to TRBD2. The CDR3 totals 18 residues. Germline lookup yields CDR1 SEHNR and CDR2 FQNEAQ (reference sequence). Losses at the gene ends were 2 bases for V and 6 bases for J; bases not matched to a gene: 12. The CDR3: CASSLRSPRAGGAGELFF. The DNA of the CDR3 is TGTGCCAGCAGCTTAAGATCCCCTCGAGCGGGAGGGGCCGGGGAGCTGTTTTTT.

CDR3 in amino acids: CASSPQDRADYEQYF. CDR3 bases: TGTGCCAGCTCACCACAGGACAGGGCTGACTACGAGCAGTACTTC. The chain couples TRBV18 to TRBJ2-7, with 8 bases matching TRBD1. Germline V gene sequence: CDR1 KGHSH, CDR2 LQKENI. V trimming: 1 base; J trimming: 3 bases; junction bases outside the gene matches: 5. The CDR3 length is 15 residues.

This chain uses TRBV20-1 with TRBJ2-1, with 7 bases that match TRBD2. With V trimmed by 4 bases and J by 10 bases, 1 base remained unmatched. Germline lookup yields CDR1 DFQATT and CDR2 SNEGSKA (reference sequence). This CDR3 is built from 10 residues. CDR3 sequence: CSATAGEQFF. CDR3 nucleotides: TGCAGTGCTACAGCGGGAGAGCAGTTCTTC.

The CDR3 DNA follows: TGTGCCACTCGAGGGGGTCAGGAGACCCAGTACTTC. Translated: CATRGGQETQYF. The chain uses TRBV6-1 and TRBJ2-5; maybe TRBD1 (6 bases). Trimming took off 10 bases at V and 5 bases at J, with 14 bases between the two ends. Per the germline V gene, CDR1 is MNHNS and CDR2 is SASEGT. This CDR3 has 12 residues.

The rearrangement joins TRBV7-9 to TRBJ1-1; 10 bases match TRBD1. The CDR3 covers 15 residues. Per germline, CDR1 SEHNR and CDR2 FQNEAQ (reference sequence). Germline trimming cut 4 bases from V and 4 bases from J; bases unmatched to any gene: 6. The CDR3 sequence: CASSSPGQGSTEAFF. The CDR3 DNA sequence: TGTGCCAGCAGCTCCCCGGGACAGGGGAGCACTGAAGCTTTCTTT.

V and J are TRBV5-1 and TRBJ2-2; 12 bases agree with TRBD2. Germline loops: CDR1 SGHRS, CDR2 YFSETQ. CDR3 size: 17 residues. The trim removed 0 bases at V and 5 bases at J, leaving 5 bases unmatched. The CDR3 loop reads CASSLETSGSRTGELFF. Written as DNA, the CDR3 is TGCGCCAGCAGCTTGGAGACTAGCGGGAGTCGGACCGGGGAGCTGTTTTTT.

V is TRBV28 and J is TRBJ1-5, with TRBD1 matching 7 bases. Germline V CDR1 and CDR2: MDHEN, SYDVKM. The CDR3 has 15 amino acids. J was trimmed by 2 bases and V by 4 bases; bases with no gene match: 5. The CDR3 DNA sequence: TGTGCCAGCAGTTCGGACAGGTTGGGCAATCAGCCCCAGCATTTT. Its protein product is CASSSDRLGNQPQHF.

V and J are TRBV7-9 and TRBJ2-2; D unclear. This CDR3 spans 14 amino acids. V was pared by 1 base and J by 7 bases, with 10 bases between. Germline V gene data show CDR1 as SEHNR and CDR2 as FQNEAQ (reference sequence). The CDR3 sequence is CASSLVDTGGELFF. The CDR3 nucleotides read TGTGCCAGCAGCTTAGTTGATACGGGCGGGGAGCTGTTTTTT.

In DNA form, the CDR3 reads TGTGCCAGCAGTCCCAGAGAGACCCAGTACTTC. It encodes CASSPRETQYF. The V call is TRBV28, the J call TRBJ2-5, with no clear D. The CDR3 is 11 amino acids. The V gene lost 5 bases and the J gene lost 4 bases, with 5 bases spanning the gap. CDR1 MDHEN and CDR2 SYDVKM come from the germline V gene. Combining the CDR3 with reference TRBV28 and TRBJ2-5 gives the whole variable domain DVKVTQSSRYLVKRTGEKVFLECVQDMDHENMFWYRQDPGLGLRLIYFSYDVKMKEKGDIPEGYSVSREKKERFSLILESASTNQTSMYLCASSPRETQYFGPGTRLLVL.

This rearrangement joins TRBV23-1 to TRBJ2-1, with D tentatively TRBD1 (5 bases). TRBV23-1 is an open reading frame, and its role is uncertain. This CDR3 region has 15 residues. Deletions cut 8 bases from V and 4 bases from J, with 18 bases between. The chain's CDR3 is CASVRAEAGYNEQFF. As DNA, the CDR3 is TGCGCCAGCGTCCGGGCCGAGGCAGGGTACAATGAGCAGTTCTTC.